This record concerns one T cell receptor beta chain sequence. Its antigen is not identified. A much larger clone lies one base from this, so it may be a read error. The source of the sample is a study of Graves' ophthalmopathy and Graves' hyperthyroidism. Regarding the study as a whole: Also, most clonotypes expanded in the thyroid above 0.001 frequency appeared in blood.

The CDR3 is 14 amino acids. Germline V gives CDR1 SEHNR, CDR2 FQNEAQ (reference sequence). In donors with ophthalmopathy, activity was moderate-to-severe, with CAS ≥3, NOSPECS ≥4 and duration under 3 months. Thyroid ultrasound, orbital computed tomography, TRAb, serum thyroxine and clinical symptoms formed the basis of diagnosis. Out of roughly 9.3 ml of fresh peripheral blood, PBMCs were obtained. The TCR beta CDR3 regions underwent amplification from RNA transcripts. An initial RT-PCR round employing HTBI primers preceded a second-round multiplex PCR. TCRdb processed the multiplex PCR reads anew with MiXCR; each CDR3 protein has one entry. The profile shows about 740,000 distinct CDR3 sequences, 40% of them singletons.

The chain employs TRBV7-9 and TRBJ1-6; tentative D call: TRBD1 (5 bases). The TCR originated in an adult man with Graves' ophthalmopathy. Specimen: peripheral blood. CDR3 DNA sequence: TGTGCCAGCAGCTGGGGGACGGATAATCCACCCCTCCACTTT. It encodes CASSWGTDNPPLHF.